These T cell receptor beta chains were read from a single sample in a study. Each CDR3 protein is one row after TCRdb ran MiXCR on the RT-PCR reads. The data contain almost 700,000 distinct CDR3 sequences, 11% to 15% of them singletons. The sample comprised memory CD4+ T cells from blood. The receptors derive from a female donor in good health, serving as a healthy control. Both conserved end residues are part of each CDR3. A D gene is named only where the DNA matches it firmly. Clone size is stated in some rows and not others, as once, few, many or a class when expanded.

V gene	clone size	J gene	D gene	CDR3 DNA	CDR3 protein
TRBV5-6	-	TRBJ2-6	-	TGTGCCAGCAGCTTGCCCCCCGGACAGACTTCTGGGGCCAACGTCCTGACTTTC	CASSLPPGQTSGANVLTF
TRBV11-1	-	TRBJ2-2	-	TGTGCCAGCAGCCCGAGGGACCTTGGCTCGACCGGGGAGCTGTTTTTT	CASSPRDLGSTGELFF
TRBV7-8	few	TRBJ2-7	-	TGTGCCAGCAGATTTAGCCAGGGGGGGGGATCCTCCTACGAGCAGTACTTC	CASRFSQGGGSSYEQYF
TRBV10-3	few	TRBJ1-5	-	TGTGCCATCAGTGAGTCCTTACCCGGGGAACAGCCCCAGCATTTT	CAISESLPGEQPQHF
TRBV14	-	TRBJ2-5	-	TGTGCCAGCAGCGGCCGGGCTGAAGAGACCCAGTACTTC	CASSGRAEETQYF
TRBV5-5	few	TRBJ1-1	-	TGTGCCAGCAGCTTGGCCGGGGGGGAGAGGGACACTGAAGCTTTCTTT	CASSLAGGERDTEAFF
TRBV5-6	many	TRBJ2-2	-	TGTGCCAGCAGGGCTGGACTGACGAACACCGGGGAGCTGTTTTTT	CASRAGLTNTGELFF
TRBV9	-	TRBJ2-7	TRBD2	TGTGCCAGCAGCCAAGGGACTACCCGGTTTGACGAGCAGTACTTC	CASSQGTTRFDEQYF
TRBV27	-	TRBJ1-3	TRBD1	TGTGCCAGCAGGGCGGACAGGGGACCTGGAAACACCATATATTTT	CASRADRGPGNTIYF
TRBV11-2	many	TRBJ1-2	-	TGTGCCAGCAGCTCGCAGGTGGAGTATGGCTACACCTTC	CASSSQVEYGYTF
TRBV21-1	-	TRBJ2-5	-	TGTGCCAGCAGCTCCCAGGACAGGGGGAGACGAGAGACCCAGTACTTC	CASSSQDRGRRETQYF
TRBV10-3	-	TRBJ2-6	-	TGTGCCATCAGTGAGTCCGTCCCGGGGGCCAACGTCCTGACTTTC	CAISESVPGANVLTF
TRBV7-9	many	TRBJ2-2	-	TGTGCCAGCAGCTTATTTTCCGGGGAGCTGTTTTTT	CASSLFSGELFF
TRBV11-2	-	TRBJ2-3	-	TGTGCCAGCAGCTTAGTTGTCGGGACATTCGCAGATACGCAGTATTTT	CASSLVVGTFADTQYF
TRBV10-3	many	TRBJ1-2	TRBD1	TGTGCCACCGCGCCTGCGACAGGGTTATATGGCTACACCTTC	CATAPATGLYGYTF
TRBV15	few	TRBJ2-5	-	TGTGCCACCAGCAGAGAGGAGCAAGAGACCCAGTACTTC	CATSREEQETQYF
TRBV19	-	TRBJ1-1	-	TGTGCCAGTAGTATAGGTCTCAGGAACACTGAAGCTTTCTTT	CASSIGLRNTEAFF
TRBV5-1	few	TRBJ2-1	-	TGCGCCAGCAGCTTGATAAAGGCCGCTTACAATGAGCAGTTCTTC	CASSLIKAAYNEQFF
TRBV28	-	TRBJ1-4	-	TGTGCCAGCAGGAGGAGGACAGTTGCAACTAATGAAAAACTGTTTTTT	CASRRRTVATNEKLFF
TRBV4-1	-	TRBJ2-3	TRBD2	TGCGCCAGCAGCCAAAGGTCAAGCGGGAGCTCCGCGGATACGCAGTATTTT	CASSQRSSGSSADTQYF
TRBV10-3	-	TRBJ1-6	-	TGTGCCATCAGTGAGGAGGATTCACCCCTCCACTTT	CAISEEDSPLHF
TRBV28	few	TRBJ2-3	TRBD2	TGTGCCAGCAGTCCTGGGGGACTAGCGGAAACCTCACCAGATACGCAGTATTTT	CASSPGGLAETSPDTQYF
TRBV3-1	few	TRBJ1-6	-	TGTGCCAGCAGCCAAGGGGAATATTCACCCCTCCACTTT	CASSQGEYSPLHF
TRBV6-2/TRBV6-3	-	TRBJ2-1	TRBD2	TGTGCCAGCAGTTACGATCACAGGACTAGCGGGAGCTCCTACAATGAGCAGTTCTTC	CASSYDHRTSGSSYNEQFF
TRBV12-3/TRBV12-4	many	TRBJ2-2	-	TGTGCCAGCAGTTTGTCCGAGACCGGGGAGCTGTTTTTT	CASSLSETGELFF
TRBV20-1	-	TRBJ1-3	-	TGCAGTGCTAGGATAGGTCCTATCAGCTCTGGGCTGGGCTCTGGAAACACCATATATTTT	CSARIGPISSGLGSGNTIYF
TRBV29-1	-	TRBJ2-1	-	TGCAGCGTCGAGCGTCCCACAGCCTTTTCCTACAATGAGCAGTTCTTC	CSVERPTAFSYNEQFF
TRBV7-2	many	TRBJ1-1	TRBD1	TGTGCCAGCAGCTCGGGACAGGCGGGAACCAGTGAAGCTTTCTTT	CASSSGQAGTSEAFF
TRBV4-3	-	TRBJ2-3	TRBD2	TGCGCCAGCAGCCCCGGACTAGCGGGGGTTATAGATACGCAGTATTTT	CASSPGLAGVIDTQYF
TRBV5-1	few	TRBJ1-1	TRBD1	TGCGCCAGCAGCTTGCTACAGGGGGGTGACACTGAAGCTTTCTTT	CASSLLQGGDTEAFF
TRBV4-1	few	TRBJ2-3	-	TGCGCCAGCAGCCAACTGTTCACGGGGACTAGCACAGATACGCAGTATTTT	CASSQLFTGTSTDTQYF
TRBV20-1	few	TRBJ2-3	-	TGCAGTGCTAGAGTAGGCAGCGCCTCCACAGATACGCAGTATTTT	CSARVGSASTDTQYF
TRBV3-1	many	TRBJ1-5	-	TGTGCCAGCAGCCAAGGATCTGGCAGCTATCAGCCCCAGCATTTT	CASSQGSGSYQPQHF
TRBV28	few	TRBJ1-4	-	TGTGCCAGCAGCCGACCGACAGCAACTAATGAAAAACTGTTTTTT	CASSRPTATNEKLFF
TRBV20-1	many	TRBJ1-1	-	TGCAGTGCCAACTCTAGAGGAGCTGGGGTGAACACTGAAGCTTTCTTT	CSANSRGAGVNTEAFF
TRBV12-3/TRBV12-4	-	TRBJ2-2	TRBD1	TGTGCCAGCAGTGTAGGGGACAGGGACACCGGGGAGCTGTTTTTT	CASSVGDRDTGELFF
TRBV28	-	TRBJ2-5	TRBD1	TGTGCCAGCAGTGCGTCCGGGACAGGGCGTTCCCAGTACTTC	CASSASGTGRSQYF
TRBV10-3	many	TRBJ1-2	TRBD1	TGTGCCATCAAATACAGGGGAGGTGGCTACACCTTC	CAIKYRGGGYTF
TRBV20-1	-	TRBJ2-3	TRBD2	TGCAGTGCTACTGGGTTGGACGGGAGGATCACAGATACGCAGTATTTT	CSATGLDGRITDTQYF
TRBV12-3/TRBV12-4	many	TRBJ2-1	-	TGTGCCAGCAGCCCACCAGCGTCCTACAATGAGCAGTTCTTC	CASSPPASYNEQFF